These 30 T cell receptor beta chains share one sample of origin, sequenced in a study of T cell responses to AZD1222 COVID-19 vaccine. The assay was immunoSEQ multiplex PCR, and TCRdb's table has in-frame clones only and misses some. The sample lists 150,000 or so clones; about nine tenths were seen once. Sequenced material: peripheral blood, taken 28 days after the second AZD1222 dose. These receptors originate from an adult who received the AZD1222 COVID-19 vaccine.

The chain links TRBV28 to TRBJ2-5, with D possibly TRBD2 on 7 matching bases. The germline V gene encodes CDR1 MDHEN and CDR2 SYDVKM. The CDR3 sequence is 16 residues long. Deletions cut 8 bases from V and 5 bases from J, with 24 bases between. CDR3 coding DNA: TGTGCCAGCCTAGCGGTGGGGGGGGCGGCCCGGGAGACCCAGTACTTC. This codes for CASLAVGGAARETQYF.

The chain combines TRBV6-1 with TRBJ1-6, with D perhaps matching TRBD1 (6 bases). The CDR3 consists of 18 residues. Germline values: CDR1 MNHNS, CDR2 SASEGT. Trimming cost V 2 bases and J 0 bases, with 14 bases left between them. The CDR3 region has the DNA TGTGCCAGCAGTGAAAATATAGTAGGGGGCTCCTATAATTCACCCCTCCACTTT. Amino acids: CASSENIVGGSYNSPLHF.

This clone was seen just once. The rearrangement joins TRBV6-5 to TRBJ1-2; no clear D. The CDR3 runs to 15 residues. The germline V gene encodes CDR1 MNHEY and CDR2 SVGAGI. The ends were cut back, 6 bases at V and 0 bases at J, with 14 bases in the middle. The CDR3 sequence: CASSQGGASNYGYTF. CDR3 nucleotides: TGTGCCAGCAGCCAAGGAGGAGCCTCTAACTATGGCTACACCTTC.

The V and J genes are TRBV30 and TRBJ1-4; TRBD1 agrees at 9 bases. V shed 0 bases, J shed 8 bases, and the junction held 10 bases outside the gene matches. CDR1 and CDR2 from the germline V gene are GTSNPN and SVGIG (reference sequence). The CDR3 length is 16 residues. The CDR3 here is CAWSVQGDRVREKLFF. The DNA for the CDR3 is TGTGCCTGGAGTGTACAGGGGGACAGGGTACGCGAAAAACTGTTTTTT.

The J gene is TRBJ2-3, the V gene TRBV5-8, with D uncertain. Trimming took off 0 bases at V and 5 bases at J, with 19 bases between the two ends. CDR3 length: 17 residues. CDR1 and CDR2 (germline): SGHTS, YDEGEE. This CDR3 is CASSLVLASRRGDTQYF. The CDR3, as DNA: TGTGCCAGCAGCTTGGTCTTGGCGAGTCGCAGAGGAGATACGCAGTATTTT.

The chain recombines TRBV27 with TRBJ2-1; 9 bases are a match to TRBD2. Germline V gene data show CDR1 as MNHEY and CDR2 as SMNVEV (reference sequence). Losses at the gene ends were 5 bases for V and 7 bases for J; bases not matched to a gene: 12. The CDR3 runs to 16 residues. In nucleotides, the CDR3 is TGTGCCAGCAGTCCCTCTTCAGCGGGGGGTGATAATGAGCAGTTCTTC. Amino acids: CASSPSSAGGDNEQFF.

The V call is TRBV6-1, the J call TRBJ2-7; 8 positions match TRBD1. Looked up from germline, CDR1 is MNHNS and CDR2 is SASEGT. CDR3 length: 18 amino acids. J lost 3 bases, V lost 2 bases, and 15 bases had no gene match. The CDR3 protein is CASSEHVRGRLLIYEQYF. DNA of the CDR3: TGTGCCAGCAGTGAACATGTCAGGGGGCGCTTATTAATCTACGAGCAGTACTTC.

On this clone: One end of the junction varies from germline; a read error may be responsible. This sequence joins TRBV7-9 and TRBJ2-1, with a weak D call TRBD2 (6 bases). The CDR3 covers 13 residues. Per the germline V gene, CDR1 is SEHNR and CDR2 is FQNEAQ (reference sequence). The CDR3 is CASSLAGGNEQFF. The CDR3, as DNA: TGTGCCAGCAGCCTAGCCGGGGGCAATGAGCAGTTCTTC.

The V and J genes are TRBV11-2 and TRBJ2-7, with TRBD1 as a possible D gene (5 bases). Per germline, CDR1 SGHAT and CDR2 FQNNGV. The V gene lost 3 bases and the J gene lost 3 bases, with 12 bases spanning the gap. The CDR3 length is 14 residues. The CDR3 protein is CASSFPGSGYEQYF. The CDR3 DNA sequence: TGTGCCAGCAGCTTCCCAGGGTCCGGCTACGAGCAGTACTTC.

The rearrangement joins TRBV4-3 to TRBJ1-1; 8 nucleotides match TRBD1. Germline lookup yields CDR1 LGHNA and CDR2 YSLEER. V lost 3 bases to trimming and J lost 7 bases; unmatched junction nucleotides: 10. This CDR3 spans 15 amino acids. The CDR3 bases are TGCGCCAGCAGCCACAGGGGGCGGACGGAGGATGAAGCTTTCTTT. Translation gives CASSHRGRTEDEAFF.

CDR3: CATSAPPGQGYSNQPQHF. The DNA for the CDR3 is TGTGCCACCAGTGCTCCTCCGGGACAGGGCTATAGCAATCAGCCCCAGCATTTT. The V and J genes are TRBV24-1 and TRBJ1-5, with 9 nucleotides matching TRBD1. The trim removed 5 bases at V and 0 bases at J, leaving 10 bases unmatched. The germline gives CDR1 KGHDR, CDR2 SFDVKD. The CDR3 extends over 18 amino acids.

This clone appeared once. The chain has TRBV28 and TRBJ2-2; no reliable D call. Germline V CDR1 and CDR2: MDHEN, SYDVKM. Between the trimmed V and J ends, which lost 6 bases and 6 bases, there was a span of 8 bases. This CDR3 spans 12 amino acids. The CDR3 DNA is TGTGCCAGCAGGGTGTCGGCCGGGGAGCTGTTTTTT. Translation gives CASRVSAGELFF.

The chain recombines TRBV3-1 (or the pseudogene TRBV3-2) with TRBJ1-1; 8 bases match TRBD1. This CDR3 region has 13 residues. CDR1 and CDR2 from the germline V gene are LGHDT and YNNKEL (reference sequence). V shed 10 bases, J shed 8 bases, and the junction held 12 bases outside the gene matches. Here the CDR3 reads CATETGDSAEAFF. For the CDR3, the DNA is TGTGCCACTGAGACAGGGGACTCCGCCGAAGCTTTCTTT.

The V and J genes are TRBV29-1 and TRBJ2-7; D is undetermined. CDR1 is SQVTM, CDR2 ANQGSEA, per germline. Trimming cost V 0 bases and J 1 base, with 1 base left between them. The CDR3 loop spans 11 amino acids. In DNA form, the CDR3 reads TGCAGCGTTGAAGAATCCTACGAGCAGTACTTC. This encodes CSVEESYEQYF.

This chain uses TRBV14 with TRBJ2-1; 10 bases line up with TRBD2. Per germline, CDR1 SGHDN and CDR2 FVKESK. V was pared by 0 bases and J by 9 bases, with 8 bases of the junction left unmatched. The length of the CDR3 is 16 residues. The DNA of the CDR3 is TGTGCCAGCAGCCAAGAAACGGAGCGGGGGGGTCGTGAGCAGTTCTTC. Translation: CASSQETERGGREQFF.

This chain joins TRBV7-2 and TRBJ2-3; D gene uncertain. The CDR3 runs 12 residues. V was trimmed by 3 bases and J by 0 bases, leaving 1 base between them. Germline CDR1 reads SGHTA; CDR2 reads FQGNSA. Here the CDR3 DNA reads TGTGCCAGCAGCTTTAGCACAGATACGCAGTATTTT. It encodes CASSFSTDTQYF.

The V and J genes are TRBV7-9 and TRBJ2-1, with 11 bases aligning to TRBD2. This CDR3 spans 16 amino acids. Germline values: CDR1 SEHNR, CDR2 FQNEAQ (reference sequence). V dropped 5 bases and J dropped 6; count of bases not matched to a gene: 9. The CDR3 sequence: CASSPLGLAGINEQFF. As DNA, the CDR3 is TGTGCCAGCAGCCCTCTCGGACTAGCGGGTATCAATGAGCAGTTCTTC.

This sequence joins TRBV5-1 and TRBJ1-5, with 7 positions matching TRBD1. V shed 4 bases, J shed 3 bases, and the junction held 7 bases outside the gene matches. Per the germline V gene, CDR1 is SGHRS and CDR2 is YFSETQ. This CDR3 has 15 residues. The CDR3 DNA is TGCGCCAGCAGCAGGGGGGACAGTTCCAATCAGCCCCAGCATTTT. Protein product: CASSRGDSSNQPQHF.

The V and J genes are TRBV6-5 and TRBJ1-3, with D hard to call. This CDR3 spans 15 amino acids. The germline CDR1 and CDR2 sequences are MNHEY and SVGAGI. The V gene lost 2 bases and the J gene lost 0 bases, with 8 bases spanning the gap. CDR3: CASSYRLSSGNTIYF. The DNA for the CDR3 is TGTGCCAGCAGTTACAGACTGAGCTCTGGAAACACCATATATTTT.

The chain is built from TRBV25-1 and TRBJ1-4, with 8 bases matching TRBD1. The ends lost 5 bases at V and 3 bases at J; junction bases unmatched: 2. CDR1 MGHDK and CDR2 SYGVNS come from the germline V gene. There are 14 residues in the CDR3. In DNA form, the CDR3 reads TGTGCCAGCAGTAGGGACAGGTCTAATGAAAAACTGTTTTTT. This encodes CASSRDRSNEKLFF.

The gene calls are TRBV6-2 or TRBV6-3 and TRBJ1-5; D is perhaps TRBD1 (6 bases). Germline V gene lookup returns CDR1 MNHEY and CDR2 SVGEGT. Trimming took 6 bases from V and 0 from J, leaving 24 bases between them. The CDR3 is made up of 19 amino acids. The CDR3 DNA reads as TGTGCCAGCAGCCGCACCCAGGGGATGGGGGCTTATAGCAATCAGCCCCAGCATTTT. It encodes CASSRTQGMGAYSNQPQHF.

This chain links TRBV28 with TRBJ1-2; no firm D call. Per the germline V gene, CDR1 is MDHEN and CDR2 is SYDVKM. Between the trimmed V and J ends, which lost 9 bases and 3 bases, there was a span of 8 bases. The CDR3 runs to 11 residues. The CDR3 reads CASGSDYGYTF. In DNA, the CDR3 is TGTGCCAGTGGGAGTGACTATGGCTACACCTTC.

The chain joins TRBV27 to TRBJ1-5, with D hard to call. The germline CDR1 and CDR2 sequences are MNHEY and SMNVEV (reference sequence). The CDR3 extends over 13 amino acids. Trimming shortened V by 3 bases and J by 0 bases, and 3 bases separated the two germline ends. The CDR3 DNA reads TGTGCCAGCAGTTTCTCTAGCAATCAGCCCCAGCATTTT. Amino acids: CASSFSSNQPQHF.

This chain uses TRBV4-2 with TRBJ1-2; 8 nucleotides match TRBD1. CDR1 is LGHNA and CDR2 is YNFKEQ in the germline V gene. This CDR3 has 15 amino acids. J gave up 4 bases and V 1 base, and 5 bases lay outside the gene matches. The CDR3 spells CASSQVGQGTYGYTF. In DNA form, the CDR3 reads TGTGCCAGCAGCCAAGTCGGACAGGGCACCTATGGCTACACCTTC.

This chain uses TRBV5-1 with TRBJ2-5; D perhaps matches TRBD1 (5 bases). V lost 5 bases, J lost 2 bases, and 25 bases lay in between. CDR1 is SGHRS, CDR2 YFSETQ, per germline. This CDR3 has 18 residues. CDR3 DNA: TGCGCCAGCAGTTTGTCCCCGCCTGGGGCGGTTACTCAAGAGACCCAGTACTTC. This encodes CASSLSPPGAVTQETQYF.

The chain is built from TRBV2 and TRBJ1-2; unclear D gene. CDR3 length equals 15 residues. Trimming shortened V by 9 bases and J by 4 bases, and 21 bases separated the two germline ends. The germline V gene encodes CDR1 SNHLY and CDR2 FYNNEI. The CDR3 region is CASAWAQDAVYGYTF. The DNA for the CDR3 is TGTGCCAGTGCTTGGGCCCAAGACGCCGTCTATGGCTACACCTTC.

CDR3 in DNA: TGTGCCAGCAGTCGGGGTAGCACAGATACGCAGTATTTT. It translates to CASSRGSTDTQYF. The chain couples TRBV3-1 (or the pseudogene TRBV3-2) to TRBJ2-3, with a weak D call TRBD2 (5 bases). The CDR3 has 13 amino acids. Germline CDR1 reads LGHDT; CDR2 reads YNNKEL (reference sequence). Trimming removed 6 bases from V and 0 bases from J, with 7 bases in between.

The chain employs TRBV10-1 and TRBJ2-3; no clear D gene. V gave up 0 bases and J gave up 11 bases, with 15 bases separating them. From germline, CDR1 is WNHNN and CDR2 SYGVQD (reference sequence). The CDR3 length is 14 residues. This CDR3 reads CASSESARAMRQYF. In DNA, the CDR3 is TGCGCCAGCAGTGAGTCAGCTAGGGCTATGAGGCAGTATTTT.

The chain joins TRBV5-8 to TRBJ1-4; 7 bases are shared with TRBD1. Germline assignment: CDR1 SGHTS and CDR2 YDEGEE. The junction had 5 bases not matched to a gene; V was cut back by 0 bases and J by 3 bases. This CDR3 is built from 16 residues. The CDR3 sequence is CASSLEPTGANEKLFF. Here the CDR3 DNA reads TGTGCCAGCAGCTTGGAACCTACAGGGGCTAATGAAAAACTGTTTTTT.

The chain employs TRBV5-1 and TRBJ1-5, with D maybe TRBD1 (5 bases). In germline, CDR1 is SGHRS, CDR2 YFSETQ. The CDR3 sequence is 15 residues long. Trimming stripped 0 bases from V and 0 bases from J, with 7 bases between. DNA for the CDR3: TGCGCCAGCAGCTTGGAGGGGACTAGCAATCAGCCCCAGCATTTT. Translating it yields CASSLEGTSNQPQHF.